This is a list of T cell receptor beta chains from one sample in a study of T cells in tuberculosis. Data came from immunoSEQ multiplex PCR; TCRdb stores just in-frame clones and leaves some out. The repertoire holds fewer than 40,000 clones, roughly 95% seen once, with 8% in the top ten. Material for sequencing was PBMCs. These receptors were collected from a donor aged 5 to 30 with latent tuberculosis or without tuberculosis infection. Both conserved end residues are part of each CDR3. Each record gives: clone size, CDR3 length, V gene, CDR3 protein. Clone size is given for some rows only: seen once, a few or many times, or a class if the clone is expanded.

size: .; length: 18; V: TRBV25-1; CDR3: CASSEKARAGGPRGELFF
size: .; length: 14; V: TRBV19; CDR3: CASSIMGRATEAFF
size: .; length: 18; V: TRBV9; CDR3: CASSPSIKTSPPGNTIYF
size: .; length: 20; V: TRBV23-1; CDR3: CASSQSLGGRAPSPPYEQYF
size: .; length: 13; V: TRBV28; CDR3: CASSPAAIQPQHF
size: .; length: 11; V: TRBV7-9; CDR3: CASSWGVGYTF
size: once; length: 17; V: TRBV4-2; CDR3: CASSQEGAGGPHYEQYF
size: .; length: 15; V: TRBV7-6; CDR3: CASSLAPLGRSEQFF
size: .; length: 15; V: TRBV25-1; CDR3: CASSNRGEGNQPQHF
size: .; length: 14; V: TRBV6-5; CDR3: CASSSQGAGEKLFF
size: .; length: 14; V: TRBV5-1; CDR3: CASSSGAGADTQYF
size: .; length: 13; V: TRBV13; CDR3: CASSLNLADTQYF
size: .; length: 14; V: TRBV14; CDR3: CASSQVRGNYEQYF
size: .; length: 14; V: TRBV2; CDR3: CASRPQTGVGGYTF
size: .; length: 14; V: TRBV6-1; CDR3: CASSEGTGLIGYTF
size: once; length: 15; V: TRBV7-2; CDR3: CASSSYLDRVEGYTF
size: .; length: 16; V: TRBV11-2; CDR3: CASSIGLAGVRETQYF
size: once; length: 16; V: TRBV12-1; CDR3: CASSFVQDIFNYGYTF
size: few; length: 16; V: TRBV27; CDR3: CASSGGTGHDYNEQFF
size: .; length: 12; V: TRBV7-9; CDR3: CASSQVYNEQFF
size: .; length: 16; V: TRBV11-3; CDR3: CASTASDRGHTGELFF
size: once; length: 13; V: TRBV7-8; CDR3: CASSSGREETQYF
size: .; length: 16; V: TRBV4-1; CDR3: CASSQPTSGSSYEQYF
size: .; length: 15; V: TRBV5-6; CDR3: CASSFWVGQEETQYF
size: .; length: 14; V: TRBV28; CDR3: CASSLVQGQETQYF
size: .; length: 13; V: TRBV6-1; CDR3: CASSEDRGGEQYF
size: .; length: 13; V: TRBV7-2; CDR3: CASSTQMDNEQFF
size: .; length: 14; V: TRBV27; CDR3: CASSPLAPQETQYF
size: .; length: 15; V: TRBV27; CDR3: CASSLSSGGIYGYTF
size: .; length: 17; V: TRBV28; CDR3: CASSLVWWDSMNTEAFF
size: .; length: 17; V: TRBV18; CDR3: CASSSAAYSGGSDTQYF
size: .; length: 14; V: TRBV27; CDR3: CASSSYRGRNTIYF
size: .; length: 13; V: TRBV30; CDR3: CAWSAGLSTEAFF
size: .; length: 16; V: TRBV7-9; CDR3: CASSSLAGGPSREQYF
size: once; length: 24; V: TRBV27; CDR3: CASSLKAFGRGLLSPLRYNNEQFF
size: .; length: 13; V: TRBV5-1; CDR3: CASSLDRAYGYTF
size: .; length: 15; V: TRBV5-8; CDR3: CASSYQGYSNQPQHF
size: .; length: 13; V: TRBV19; CDR3: CASSIYATYEQYF
size: .; length: 15; V: TRBV6-6; CDR3: CASSSSGITNEKLFF
size: .; length: 15; V: TRBV5-6; CDR3: CASSLGRLSGNTIYF
size: .; length: 15; V: TRBV7-2; CDR3: CASSLVGVSNQPQHF
size: .; length: 13; V: TRBV7-3; CDR3: CASSLNPGAGYTF
size: .; length: 15; V: TRBV4-2; CDR3: CASSQGLAGSYEQYF
size: .; length: 12; V: TRBV29-1; CDR3: CSVWTGNTEAFF
size: once; length: 13; V: TRBV5-4; CDR3: CASSLKWAGGYTF
size: .; length: 14; V: TRBV2; CDR3: CASSDWQGQETQYF
size: .; length: 15; V: TRBV4-3; CDR3: CASSQLAGDSYEQYF
size: .; length: 16; V: TRBV4-1; CDR3: CASSQGGLAGRNEQFF
size: few; length: 14; V: TRBV7-2; CDR3: CASSLAKGDYGYTF
size: .; length: 14; V: TRBV19; CDR3: CASSPRRENTEAFF
size: once; length: 14; V: TRBV5-6; CDR3: CASSKDIGTPEAFF
size: .; length: 13; V: TRBV25-1; CDR3: CASSGSSNQPQHF
size: .; length: 13; V: TRBV7-9; CDR3: CASSFPGRFEAFF
size: .; length: 13; V: TRBV5-4; CDR3: CASSLGSSYEQYF
size: .; length: 15; V: TRBV4-2; CDR3: CASSKGLAGSDTQYF